This TCR beta chain was profiled in a study of shared clonotypes between healthy human individuals (dated by TCRdb to 2018 to 2020). Background for the entire study: The cohort included three men and a couple of women between 18 and 49 years of age. To estimate repertoire size and how much clonotypes are shared between individuals, the study performed deep sequencing of blood TCR repertoires from about five healthy adults. For each donor, CD4 naive and CD4 memory were each given three plates, CD8 naive was given two plates, and CD8 memory was given one plate. Libraries were prepared and TCR repertoires were sequenced by different laboratories using diverse techniques, in order to increase sequencing depth and limit assay-specific biases. Between about 0.8 and 9 billion PBMCs per donor were obtained by leukapheresis.

Measured from the cysteine to the phenylalanine, the CDR3 is 12 residues long. Only CDR3 DNA remains: 36 bases, in frame from the first base. According to the germline V gene, CDR1 reads SNHLY and CDR2 reads FYNNEI. The paper as a whole reports these results and caveats: Sampling was limited to blood, and TCR repertoires in tissue likely differ from TCR repertoires in blood. Compared with non-shared clonotypes, clonotypes shared by all four sorted-subset donors had higher generation probabilities. Even with the large sequencing depth, rarefaction of the sorted-subset datasets indicated that sequencing was incomplete. Around 5.4% of naive CD4, around 4% of naive CD8, roughly 2.5% of memory CD4, and 0.35% to 0.5% of memory CD8 clonotypes were shared across several donors. Pairwise subsampling led to the expectation that sequencing depth would affect the degree of clonotype sharing among donors. Naive subsets generally had larger estimated clonotype richness than memory subsets did. Because the study included only a small number of donors, the genetic and exposure-history diversity represented was limited.

This clone occurred once. This clone's antigen is unknown. No base-level quality is on record; no much larger clone is a single base apart. The donors were healthy, HIV-negative adults with no recently reported acute infections or vaccinations. Only Caucasian adults living in Nashville, Tennessee, USA were represented among the donors. CD4+ T cells were enriched through magnetic negative selection, after which naive cells were positively selected on CD45RA and the remaining negative fraction served as the memory subset. Blood was obtained by leukapheresis, after which PBMCs were separated by Ficoll-Histopaque density gradient centrifugation and cryopreserved in liquid nitrogen vapor phase. Analytical flow cytometry was used to check the purity and quantity of every magnetically sorted T cell population. Genomic DNA was isolated from each sorted fraction and quantified by UV absorbance on a Nanodrop 2000c.

Using the deep immunoSEQ assay, multiplex PCR amplified TCR CDR3 regions from genomic DNA. Extracted genomic DNA from each cell subset was spread evenly across all wells of several immunoSEQ 96-well plates, with each plate serving as a replicate. Each replicate PCR for sorted subsets received around 210 ng genomic DNA, equal to tens of thousands of T cell genomes. The purified libraries were quantified using a Qubit 3.0 fluorometer, sized with a Bioanalyzer 2100, and then quantified again using the KAPA Library Quantification kit. Each immunoSEQ 96-well plate was sequenced on its own single-read 150-cycle Illumina NextSeq 550 flow cell. The source study handled its data this way. Because only junctional sequences without quality scores were contained in the immunoSEQ output, filtering matching that applied to full-length reads could not be performed. To assign V/J genes and CDR3, sequences were annotated against IMGT germline references using PyIR, a Python wrapper for IgBLAST v1.9. Reads were filtered out if the reads had weak V/J assignments (E-value above 1e-6), no CDR3, stop codons, out-of-frame junctions, or ambiguous translated residues. V3J clonotypes were defined as sequences sharing the same inferred V gene, J gene, and CDR3 amino acid sequence. Percentage overlap between repertoires was calculated by dividing the number of shared unique clonotypes by the size of the smaller repertoire. RTK rarefaction, the Chao1 estimator, and Recon v2.1 estimates of unobserved clonotypes were used to assess repertoire richness. For all TCRbeta clonotypes obtained by the gDNA method from a few donors, generation probabilities were computed with OLGA. Held by TCRdb, this immuneACCESS table contains in-frame sequences only and omits some clones. Under half of the omission traces to an unresolved V gene where checked; the cause of the rest is unknown. V, J and clone size derive from that table, while D and trimming were established from the DNA sequence. Here the sample has a few million clones; 85% to 95% occur a single time. 0.3% to 0.4% of the sample rests with the top ten.

Recombination joined TRBV2 with TRBJ2-2, with 8 middle bases fitting TRBD1. Source material: naive CD4+ T cells from PBMCs. This specimen's cell subset or site label, per the study, means: CD45RA+ positively selected. The sequence came from a man aged 18 to 29 in good health. Some clones in this sample may be carry-over from other donors' samples. In nucleotides, the sequence is TGTGCGGACAGGGCGAACACCGGGGAGCTGTTTTTT. This yields the protein CADRANTGELFF.